The 6 T cell receptor beta chains below come from one sample, sequenced in a study of post-analysis software for immune sequencing data. General study points: Included in a set of roughly five TRBV segments more frequent in patients than controls were TRBV5-6, TRBV5-1 and TRBV20-1.

Tagging with unique molecular identifiers was a feature of the TCR beta cDNA libraries. In TCRdb, the PCR reads were re-called with MiXCR into one record per CDR3 protein. Of 350,000 to 500,000 distinct CDR3 sequences listed, less than 40% are singletons. For these receptors, no antigen is known. Sequences were obtained from blood. The receptors were sampled from a girl aged 2-10 years with multiple sclerosis.

The genes are TRBV28 and TRBJ2-3; D possibly corresponds to TRBD2 (6 bases). Trimming pared 3 bases from V and 3 bases from J, leaving 19 bases between. Germline assignment: CDR1 MDHEN and CDR2 SYDVKM. The CDR3 consists of 17 residues. The CDR3 region has the DNA TGTGCCAGCAGTTTTACGTTTCGGTTGGGGAGGACAGATACGCAGTATTTT. Residues: CASSFTFRLGRTDTQYF. Filled out from reference TRBV28 and TRBJ2-3, the complete variable domain reads DVKVTQSSRYLVKRTGEKVFLECVQDMDHENMFWYRQDPGLGLRLIYFSYDVKMKEKGDIPEGYSVSREKKERFSLILESASTNQTSMYLCASSFTFRLGRTDTQYFGPGTRLTVL.

The J gene is TRBJ2-5, the V gene TRBV6-1, with D tentatively TRBD1 or TRBD2 (6 bases each). The J call may be wrong; the DNA end is better matched by TRBJ2-7. Germline V lookup: CDR1 MNHNS, CDR2 SASEGT. The CDR3 covers 12 residues. In DNA, the CDR3 is TGTGCCAGCAGCGGGGGCGGCCACGAGCAGTACTTC. Protein: CASSGGGHEQYF.

V is TRBV20-1 and J is TRBJ2-7; unclear D gene. Per germline, CDR1 DFQATT and CDR2 SNEGSKA (reference sequence). CDR3 length equals 14 residues. V lost 5 bases and J 2 bases, leaving 16 bases between the germline ends. The CDR3 loop reads CSASRNLLAYEQYF. CDR3 in DNA: TGCAGTGCTTCAAGAAACCTTCTAGCCTACGAGCAGTACTTC.

V is TRBV28 and J is TRBJ2-3; D gene unclear. This CDR3 spans 13 amino acids. V gave up 4 bases and J gave up 6 bases, with 11 bases separating them. The V gene's germline CDR1 is MDHEN and CDR2 SYDVKM. The CDR3 reads CASSSSVADTQYF. The CDR3 DNA reads as TGTGCCAGCAGTTCATCCGTGGCGGATACGCAGTATTTT.

This sequence joins TRBV3-1 and TRBJ1-1, with a possible D match to TRBD1 (6 bases). The CDR3 contains 15 residues. Trimming left V 1 base short and J 4 bases short, with 13 bases between. Looked up from germline, CDR1 is LGHDT and CDR2 is YNNKEL (reference sequence). The CDR3 DNA sequence: TGTGCCAGCAGCCAAGGGGGGGCCCCCCCCACTGAAGCTTTCTTT. It encodes CASSQGGAPPTEAFF.

The rearrangement uses TRBV20-1 and TRBJ2-5, with TRBD2 matching 13 bases. Germline CDR1 and CDR2: DFQATT and SNEGSKA (reference sequence). V shed 1 base and J 5 bases; nucleotides not matched to a gene: 13. The length of the CDR3 is 18 residues. The CDR3 reads CSARGTHGGLAGVETQYF. The CDR3 DNA follows: TGCAGTGCTAGAGGTACCCACGGCGGACTAGCGGGAGTTGAGACCCAGTACTTC.